These T cell receptor beta chains were read from a single sample in a study of shared clonotypes between healthy human individuals. Only in-frame clones appear in the TCRdb table, and some are missing; sequencing was by immunoSEQ multiplex PCR. The sample lists 330,000 or so clones; about 74% were seen once. Sequenced: memory CD4+ T cells sorted from blood. The receptors come from a young man in good health. CDR3s include the opening cysteine and the closing phenylalanine or tryptophan. D genes are given only for firm matches. Clone size is not always given. Where it is, it says once, few, many or a class for expanded clones.

v_call	j_call	clone_size	d_call	cdr3_nt	cdr3_aa
TRBV9	TRBJ1-4	few	.	TGTGCCAGCAGCCGAGACCCGGGGGGAGATGAAAAACTGTTTTTT	CASSRDPGGDEKLFF
TRBV5-5	TRBJ1-1	few	.	TGTGCCAGCAGCTTGGGACTGCTGAACACTGAAGCTTTCTTT	CASSLGLLNTEAFF
TRBV11-2	TRBJ2-3	.	.	TGTGCCAGCGGCCCAAGTAGCGGACTAAACGCACGGCCAGATACGCAGTATTTT	CASGPSSGLNARPDTQYF
TRBV7-8	TRBJ1-2	few	.	TGTGCCAGCAGCTTAGAACGGGGCTTGGGCTATGGCTACACCTTC	CASSLERGLGYGYTF
TRBV7-7	TRBJ2-7	.	TRBD1	TGTGCTAGCAGTCCCGACAGGGCATCCTACGAGCAGTACTTC	CASSPDRASYEQYF
TRBV5-6	TRBJ1-1	once	TRBD1	TGTGCCAGCAGCTCGGGACAGGGGGCGGCAGCTTTTAACACTGAAGCTTTCTTT	CASSSGQGAAAFNTEAFF
TRBV7-9	TRBJ2-2	.	.	TGTGCCAGCAGCTCAGAGATCGGGGAGCTGTTTTTT	CASSSEIGELFF
TRBV7-8	TRBJ2-2	.	.	TGTGCCAGCAGTTTAAGGTCCGGGGGGGAGCTGTTTTTT	CASSLRSGGELFF
TRBV11-3	TRBJ2-5	.	TRBD1	TGTGCCAGCAGCTTAGTACGACAGGGTTCTCTGGAGACCCAGTACTTC	CASSLVRQGSLETQYF
TRBV2	TRBJ1-5	.	.	TGTGCCAGCAGTGAAATAGGGGATCAGCCCCAGCATTTT	CASSEIGDQPQHF
TRBV7-3	TRBJ2-3	.	.	TGTGCCAGCAGCCCTACTAGTTACGATACGCAGTATTTT	CASSPTSYDTQYF
TRBV6-1	TRBJ1-6	.	.	TGTGCCAGCAGTGAGATAAGCTCCTATAATTCACCCCTCCACTTT	CASSEISSYNSPLHF
TRBV18	TRBJ2-7	.	.	TGTGCCAGCTCCCCGGACTATAGCTCCTACGAGCAGTACTTC	CASSPDYSSYEQYF
TRBV29-1	TRBJ2-1	.	.	TGCAGCGTCCCATCTCCCCCGTCGAACAATGAGCAGTTCTTC	CSVPSPPSNNEQFF
TRBV6-6	TRBJ2-3	.	.	TGTGCCAGCAGTTACTCCGGGAAATCTAGCACAGATACGCAGTATTTT	CASSYSGKSSTDTQYF
TRBV9	TRBJ2-6	.	TRBD2	TGTGCCAGCAGCGTAGGACTAGCGGGATACTCTGGGGCCAACGTCCTGACTTTC	CASSVGLAGYSGANVLTF
TRBV10-3	TRBJ2-7	.	TRBD2	TGTGCCATCAGTGCTCGAGGACTAGCGCCCTACGAGCAGTACTTC	CAISARGLAPYEQYF
TRBV5-1	TRBJ2-3	.	TRBD2	TGCGCCAGCAGCCCGGGGGGTAGCGGGACCACAGATACGCAGTATTTT	CASSPGGSGTTDTQYF
TRBV18	TRBJ1-1	.	.	TGTGCCAGCTCACCACTGGGGGCGGACACTGAAGCTTTCTTT	CASSPLGADTEAFF
TRBV25-1	TRBJ2-3	.	.	TGTGCCAGCAGTGACCCGAGGGGCACAGATACGCAGTATTTT	CASSDPRGTDTQYF
TRBV2	TRBJ2-3	.	.	TGTGCCAGCAGAGGTACAGGGAGCACGCAGTATTTT	CASRGTGSTQYF
TRBV11-2	TRBJ2-1	few	TRBD1	TGTGCCAGCAGCCGAGGACAGGGAGACGTCAATGAGCAGTTCTTC	CASSRGQGDVNEQFF
TRBV5-1	TRBJ2-2	few	.	TGCGCCAGCAGCTTCGGGGCGGGATCCAACACCGGGGAGCTGTTTTTT	CASSFGAGSNTGELFF
TRBV5-1	TRBJ1-4	.	.	TGCGCCAGCAGCAAGGACAGTTTTGCAACTAATGAAAAACTGTTTTTT	CASSKDSFATNEKLFF
TRBV5-1	TRBJ1-1	.	.	TGCGCCAGCAGCTTGGGGGGATTGGGCGCTGAAGCTTTCTTT	CASSLGGLGAEAFF
TRBV5-4	TRBJ2-7	.	TRBD2	TGTGCCAGCAGCCCAACCGGGACTAGCGGGCTTTCGGAGCAGTACTTC	CASSPTGTSGLSEQYF